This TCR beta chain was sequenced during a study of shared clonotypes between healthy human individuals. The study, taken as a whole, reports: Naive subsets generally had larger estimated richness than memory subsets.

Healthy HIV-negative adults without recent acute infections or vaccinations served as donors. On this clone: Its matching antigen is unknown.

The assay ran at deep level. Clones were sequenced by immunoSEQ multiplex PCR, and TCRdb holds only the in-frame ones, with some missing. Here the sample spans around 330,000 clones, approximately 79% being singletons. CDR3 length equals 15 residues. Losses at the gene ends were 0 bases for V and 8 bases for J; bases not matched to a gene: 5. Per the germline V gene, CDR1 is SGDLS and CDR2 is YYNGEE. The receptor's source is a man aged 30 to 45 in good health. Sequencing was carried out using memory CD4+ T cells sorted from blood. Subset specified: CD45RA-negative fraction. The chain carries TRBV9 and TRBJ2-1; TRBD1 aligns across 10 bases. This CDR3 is CASSVDGTGDHEQFF. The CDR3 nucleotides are TGTGCCAGCAGCGTAGATGGGACAGGGGACCATGAGCAGTTCTTC.